The clone carrying this T cell receptor beta chain was detected only once. The V gene's germline CDR1 is MNHEY and CDR2 SMNVEV (reference sequence). Trimming took 3 bases from V and 3 from J, leaving 8 bases between them. This CDR3 is built from 13 residues. These data originate in a study of CD8 T cells in Susac syndrome. cDNA came from around 0.5 to 1 ug RNA primed by random hexamers. The amplification used immunoSEQ multiplex PCR on TCR beta CDR3; it spanned 54 Vbeta and 13 Jbeta. TCRdb analysed the immunoSEQ multiplex PCR reads with MiXCR anew, one entry per CDR3 protein. The data contain under 200,000 distinct CDR3 sequences, about 95% of them seen just once; the ten biggest clones take up under 0.12%. The authors sequenced TCR beta from blood CD8+ and CD4+ T cells.

The sequence came from a human donor in good health. What was sequenced was CD4+ T cells from PBMCs. The chain recombines TRBV27 with TRBJ1-1, with a tentative D call TRBD1 (5 bases). For the CDR3, the DNA is TGTGCCAGCAGTTTCGGGACGCACACTGAAGCTTTCTTT. Translating gives CASSFGTHTEAFF.